The TCR beta chain under discussion was sequenced for a study of beta chain features in type 1 diabetes. Whole-study context: Examination spanned about 99 million sorted cells from all samples.

Only a few counts were recorded for this clone. Its antigen remains unidentified. Study results and limitations: TCRB CDR3 length was moderately but significantly reduced in all four CD4+ subsets of Type 1 diabetes patients.

Germline CDR1 and CDR2: MDHEN and SYDVKM. V lost 8 bases and J 5 bases, leaving 12 bases between the germline ends. The CDR3 covers 12 residues. One heparinised blood draw averaging approximately 100 mL was given by each donor. The entirety of the isolated RNA underwent reverse transcription, so expressed TCRB transcripts were sequenced. The method was immunoSEQ multiplex PCR; TCRdb's version includes in-frame clones alone and lacks a portion of them. Of approximately 160,000 clones in the sample, 10% were seen once. The sequence was obtained from a man younger than 45 with type 1 diabetes. The chain carries TRBV28 and TRBJ2-5; D not certain. The material sequenced was central memory CD4+ T cells from blood. As DNA, the CDR3 is TGTGCCAGCCGCACTCCGCGGGAGACCCAGTACTTC. The encoded protein is CASRTPRETQYF.